Shown below are 20 T cell receptor beta chains from a single sample sequenced in a study of cytomegalovirus exposure and HLA in healthy donors. 13 Jbeta primers and 60 Vbeta primers were used for the PCR. TCRdb keeps only in-frame clones here, not all; method: immunoSEQ multiplex PCR. The data show 95,000 to 150,000 clones, about three quarters seen once. Sample: PBMCs. All receptors come from a man in his fifties or sixties in good health and CMV-seropositive.

This clone appeared a few times. The V gene is TRBV5-1, the J gene TRBJ1-1; 8 bases fit TRBD1. V gave up 5 bases and J gave up 7 bases; unmatched junction bases: 10. CDR1 and CDR2 (germline): SGHRS, YFSETQ. This CDR3 is built from 14 residues. For the CDR3, the DNA is TGCGCCAGCAGACCGGTACAGGGGGTTGGTGAAGCTTTCTTT. Translated: CASRPVQGVGEAFF.

This rearrangement joins TRBV13 to TRBJ2-7; 9 bases fit TRBD1. Germline-derived CDR1 and CDR2 are PRHDT and FYEKMQ (reference sequence). This CDR3 has 14 amino acids. Trimming at V came to 5 bases and at J to 5 bases, leaving 7 bases not matched to a gene. CDR3 sequence reads: CASSRRDRVNEQYF. CDR3 bases: TGTGCCAGCAGCCGCCGGGACAGGGTCAACGAGCAGTACTTC. The full variable domain, in which reference TRBV13 and TRBJ2-7 provide the parts outside the CDR3, is AAGVIQSPRHLIKEKRETATLKCYPIPRHDTVYWYQQGPGQDPQFLISFYEKMQSDKGSIPDRFSAQQFSDYHSELNMSSLELGDSALYFCASSRRDRVNEQYFGPGTRLTVT.

V gene TRBV18 combines with J gene TRBJ2-7; D might be TRBD2 (6 bases). This CDR3 has 13 amino acids. The germline CDR1 and CDR2 sequences are KGHSH and LQKENI. V was pared by 0 bases and J by 8 bases, with 11 bases between. The CDR3 coding sequence is TGTGCCAGCTCACCACCGGGAGGAACTCAGCAGTACTTC. The encoded protein is CASSPPGGTQQYF.

V is TRBV30 and J is TRBJ1-3, with 7 bases matching TRBD1. Losses at the gene ends were 2 bases for V and 9 bases for J; bases not matched to a gene: 7. In germline, CDR1 is GTSNPN, CDR2 SVGIG (reference sequence). The CDR3 runs to 13 residues. This chain's CDR3 is CAWSLKGASTIYF. CDR3 DNA sequence: TGTGCCTGGAGTCTAAAGGGGGCCTCCACCATATATTTT. The whole variable domain, filled in from reference TRBV30 and TRBJ1-3, reads SQTIHQWPATLVQPVGSPLSLECTVEGTSNPNLYWYRQAAGRGLQLLFYSVGIGQISSEVPQNLSASRPQDRQFILSSKKLLLSDSGFYLCAWSLKGASTIYFGEGSWLTVV.

This rearrangement joins TRBV11-2 to TRBJ1-2; 7 bases are a match to TRBD1. The CDR3 is 14 residues long. V gave up 4 bases and J gave up 5 bases; unmatched junction bases: 7. Germline CDR1 SGHAT, CDR2 FQNNGV. The chain's CDR3 is CASSYYQGGYGYTF. The CDR3, as DNA: TGTGCCAGCAGCTACTACCAGGGGGGTTATGGCTACACCTTC.

The rearrangement joins TRBV5-1 to TRBJ2-2; 7 bases are shared with TRBD1. The V gene's germline CDR1 is SGHRS and CDR2 YFSETQ. V lost 2 bases and J lost 3; bases outside the gene matches: 7. The CDR3 runs to 16 residues. The CDR3 spells CASSFHRQGYTGELFF. The CDR3 DNA sequence: TGCGCCAGCAGCTTCCACAGACAGGGCTACACCGGGGAGCTGTTTTTT.

V and J are TRBV27 and TRBJ2-7, with 9 bases matching TRBD2. Germline-derived CDR1 and CDR2 are MNHEY and SMNVEV (reference sequence). The V and J ends lost 9 bases and 2 bases, in that order; junction bases with no gene match: 8. The CDR3 is 14 residues long. The CDR3 protein is CASAGREGPYEQYF. DNA of the CDR3: TGTGCCAGTGCCGGGCGGGAGGGCCCCTACGAGCAGTACTTC.

This sequence joins TRBV25-1 and TRBJ1-2, with 7 bases fitting TRBD1. Germline trimming cut 6 bases from V and 11 bases from J; bases unmatched to any gene: 9. This CDR3 comprises 12 residues. CDR1 is MGHDK and CDR2 is SYGVNS in the germline V gene. The CDR3 reads CASSLTGTSYTF. CDR3 nucleotide sequence: TGTGCCAGCAGCTTGACAGGGACTAGTTACACCTTC.

This chain connects TRBV9 to TRBJ2-1; D possibly corresponds to TRBD2 (5 bases). CDR3 length: 17 residues. Trimming stripped 4 bases from V and 7 bases from J, with 24 bases between. Germline lookup yields CDR1 SGDLS and CDR2 YYNGEE. In nucleotides, the CDR3 is TGTGCCAGCAGCCCTACATGGGGAGTAGGGAGTGGAAATGAGCAGTTCTTC. Translation: CASSPTWGVGSGNEQFF.

The CDR3 nucleotides are TGTGCCAGTAGTAAGACAGCTATGAACACTGAAGCTTTCTTT. This gives the protein CASSKTAMNTEAFF. This chain joins TRBV19 and TRBJ1-1; D might be TRBD1 (5 bases). CDR3 length: 14 residues. V was clipped by 4 bases and J by 0 bases, with 9 bases between them. The germline gives CDR1 LNHDA, CDR2 SQIVND (reference sequence). The full variable domain, its missing parts supplied by reference TRBV19 and TRBJ1-1, is DGGITQSPKYLFRKEGQNVTLSCEQNLNHDAMYWYRQDPGQGLRLIYYSQIVNDFQKGDIAEGYSVSREKKESFPLTVTSAQKNPTAFYLCASSKTAMNTEAFFGQGTRLTVV.

This sequence joins TRBV7-9 and TRBJ1-4; no clear D gene. Germline CDR1 SEHNR, CDR2 FQNEAQ (reference sequence). The CDR3 has 15 amino acids. Trimming took 5 bases from V and 1 from J, leaving 11 bases between them. The CDR3, as DNA: TGTGCCAGCAGCCTCCGACGGGAAACTAATGAAAAACTGTTTTTT. Its protein product is CASSLRRETNEKLFF.

The genes are TRBV5-1 and TRBJ1-4, with TRBD1 as a possible D gene (6 bases). The V gene's germline CDR1 is SGHRS and CDR2 YFSETQ. Trimming took off 4 bases at V and 5 bases at J, with 9 bases between the two ends. CDR3 length: 13 residues. CDR3 in DNA: TGCGCCAGCAGCCCTGGACAGAATGAAAAACTGTTTTTT. Residues: CASSPGQNEKLFF. The full variable domain, rest sourced from reference TRBV5-1 and TRBJ1-4, is KAGVTQTPRYLIKTRGQQVTLSCSPISGHRSVSWYQQTPGQGLQFLFEYFSETQRNKGNFPGRFSGRQFSNSRSEMNVSTLELGDSALYLCASSPGQNEKLFFGSGTQLSVL.

This clone showed up just a few times. The V gene is TRBV6-4, the J gene TRBJ2-2; a possible D gene is TRBD1 (5 bases). Trimming shortened V by 7 bases and J by 4 bases, and 16 bases separated the two germline ends. The length of the CDR3 is 15 residues. CDR1 is MRHNA and CDR2 is SNTAGT in the germline V gene. The DNA of the CDR3 is TGTGCCAGCACTGAATGGGGCCTGGGCACCGGGGAGCTGTTTTTT. As protein: CASTEWGLGTGELFF.

This chain connects TRBV5-4 to TRBJ2-5; possible D gene TRBD1, 6 bases. This CDR3 region has 13 residues. Trimming removed 1 base from V and 11 bases from J, with 15 bases in between. Germline assignment: CDR1 SGHNT and CDR2 YYREEE (reference sequence). The CDR3 sequence is CASSLPGRDKQYF. In DNA form, the CDR3 reads TGTGCCAGCAGCTTGCCCGGCCGGGACAAGCAGTACTTC.

As DNA, the CDR3 is TGCGCCAGCAGCCACCTAGCGGAGCCCCCCTACGAGCAGTACTTC. As protein: CASSHLAEPPYEQYF. This chain links TRBV4-1 with TRBJ2-7; 7 nucleotides line up with TRBD2. With V trimmed by 3 bases and J by 2 bases, 7 bases remained unmatched. The germline CDR1 and CDR2 sequences are MGHRA and YSYEKL. This CDR3 spans 15 amino acids.

The chain joins TRBV5-5 to TRBJ2-7; no reliable D call. This CDR3 is built from 15 residues. CDR1 and CDR2 (germline): SGHKS, YYEKEE (reference sequence). The V and J ends lost 4 bases and 3 bases respectively, with 17 bases between them. CDR3 coding DNA: TGTGCCAGCAGCGCCTCCCCACAGAAAGACTACGAGCAGTACTTC. Translation gives CASSASPQKDYEQYF.

J is TRBJ2-7 and V is TRBV6-5; 12 bases are a match to TRBD1. With V trimmed by 2 bases and J by 5 bases, 7 bases remained unmatched. The CDR3 totals 16 residues. Per germline, CDR1 MNHEY and CDR2 SVGAGI. The CDR3 sequence is CASSYRDGTGGHEQYF. The CDR3 DNA sequence: TGTGCCAGCAGTTACCGAGATGGGACAGGGGGCCACGAGCAGTACTTC.

The V call is TRBV7-9, the J call TRBJ2-2; 9 bases are a match to TRBD2. CDR3 length: 17 residues. Germline CDR1 is SEHNR and CDR2 is FQNEAQ (reference sequence). The V and J ends lost 1 base and 7 bases, in that order; junction bases with no gene match: 10. The CDR3 bases are TGTGCCAGCAGCTTAGGGGCAGCGGGAGGCTGGTTCGGGGAGCTGTTTTTT. It specifies CASSLGAAGGWFGELFF.

This chain uses TRBV19 with TRBJ1-6, with D possibly matching TRBD1 (6 bases). CDR3 length: 17 amino acids. With 3 bases removed from V and 7 bases from J, the gap between germline ends came to 19 bases. Germline CDR1 LNHDA, CDR2 SQIVND (reference sequence). CDR3 residues: CASSMGTTGNVNSPLHF. CDR3 nucleotides: TGTGCCAGTAGTATGGGAACTACAGGGAATGTCAATTCACCCCTCCACTTT.

The chain uses TRBV6-1 and TRBJ2-7, with D perhaps TRBD1 (6 bases). The CDR3 totals 14 residues. Trimming took off 7 bases at V and 0 bases at J, with 13 bases between the two ends. The germline V gene has CDR1 MNHNS and CDR2 SASEGT. The DNA for the CDR3 is TGTGCCAGCAACATACAGGGCGGCTCCTACGAGCAGTACTTC. This sequence encodes CASNIQGGSYEQYF.